One TCR beta chain is described in this entry. The sample originates from a study of T-cell reconstitution after alpha-beta-depleted transplantation in children. Unique molecular identifiers were built into the TCRbeta library. TCRdb analysed the PCR reads with MiXCR anew, one entry per CDR3 protein. The sample carries 500,000 to 600,000 distinct CDR3 sequences, around 19% recorded once. The clonotype was recovered from a human donor who donated a stem cell graft to a child with acute lymphoblastic leukemia. Material: PBMCs from the stem cell graft donor, obtained from the stem cell graft.

CDR3 in amino acids: CASSSQGQGMMGTEAFF. CDR3 nucleotides: TGCGCCAGCAGCTCCCAGGGACAGGGTATGATGGGCACTGAAGCTTTCTTT. This rearrangement joins TRBV5-1 to TRBJ1-1; TRBD1 aligns across 9 bases. Per the germline V gene, CDR1 is SGHRS and CDR2 is YFSETQ. The CDR3 has 17 amino acids. J was trimmed by 4 bases and V by 3 bases; bases with no gene match: 13.